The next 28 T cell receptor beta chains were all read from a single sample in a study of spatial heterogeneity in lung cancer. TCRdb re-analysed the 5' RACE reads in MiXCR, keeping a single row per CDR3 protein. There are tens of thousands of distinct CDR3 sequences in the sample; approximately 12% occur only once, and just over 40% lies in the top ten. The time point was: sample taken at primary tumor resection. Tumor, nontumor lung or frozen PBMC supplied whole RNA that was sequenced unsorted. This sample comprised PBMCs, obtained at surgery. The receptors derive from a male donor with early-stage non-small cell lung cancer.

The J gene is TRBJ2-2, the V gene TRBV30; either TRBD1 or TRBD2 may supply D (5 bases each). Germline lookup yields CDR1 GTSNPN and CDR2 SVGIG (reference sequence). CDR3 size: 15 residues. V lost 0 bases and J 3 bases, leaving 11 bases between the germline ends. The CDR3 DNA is TGTGCCTGGAGTGTACGGGGCGGGTACACCGGGGAGCTGTTTTTT. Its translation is CAWSVRGGYTGELFF.

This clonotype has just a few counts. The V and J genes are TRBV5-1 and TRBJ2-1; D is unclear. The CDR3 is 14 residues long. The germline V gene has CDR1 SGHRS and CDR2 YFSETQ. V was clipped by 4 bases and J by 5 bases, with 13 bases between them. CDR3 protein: CASSVSYGDNEQFF. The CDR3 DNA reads TGCGCCAGCAGCGTCAGTTATGGGGACAATGAGCAGTTCTTC.

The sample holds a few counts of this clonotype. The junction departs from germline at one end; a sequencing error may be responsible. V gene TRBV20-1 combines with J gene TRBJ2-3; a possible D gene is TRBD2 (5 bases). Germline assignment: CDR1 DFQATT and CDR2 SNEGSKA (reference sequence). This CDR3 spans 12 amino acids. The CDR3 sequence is CSARVARGTQYF. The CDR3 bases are TGCAGTGCGAGAGTGGCCCGGGGTACGCAGTATTTT.

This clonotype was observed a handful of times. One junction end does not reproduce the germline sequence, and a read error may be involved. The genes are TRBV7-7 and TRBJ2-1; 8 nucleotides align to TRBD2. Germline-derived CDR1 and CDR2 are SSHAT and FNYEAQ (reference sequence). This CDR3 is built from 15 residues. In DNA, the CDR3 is TGTGCTAGCAGCCCCGCGGGGGGCGGGTACAATGAGCAGTTCTTC. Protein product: CASSPAGGGYNEQFF. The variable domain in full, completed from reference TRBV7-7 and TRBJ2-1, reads GAGVSQSPRYKVTKRGQDVTLRCDPISSHATLYWYQQALGQGPEFLTYFNYEAQPDKSGLPSDRFSAERPEGSISTLTIQRTEQRDSAMYRCASSPAGGGYNEQFFGPGTRLTVL.

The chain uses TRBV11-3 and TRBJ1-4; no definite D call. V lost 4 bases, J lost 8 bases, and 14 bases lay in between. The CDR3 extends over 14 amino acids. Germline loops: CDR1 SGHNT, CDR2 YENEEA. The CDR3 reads CASSSGKGGEKLFF. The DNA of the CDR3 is TGTGCCAGCAGCTCTGGGAAGGGTGGCGAAAAACTGTTTTTT.

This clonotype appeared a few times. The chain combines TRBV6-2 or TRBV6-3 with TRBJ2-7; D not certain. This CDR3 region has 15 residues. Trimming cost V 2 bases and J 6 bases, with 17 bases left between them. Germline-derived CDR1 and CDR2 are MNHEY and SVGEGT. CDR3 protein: CASSYEASLNPEQYF. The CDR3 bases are TGTGCCAGCAGTTACGAGGCTAGTCTTAACCCCGAGCAGTACTTC.

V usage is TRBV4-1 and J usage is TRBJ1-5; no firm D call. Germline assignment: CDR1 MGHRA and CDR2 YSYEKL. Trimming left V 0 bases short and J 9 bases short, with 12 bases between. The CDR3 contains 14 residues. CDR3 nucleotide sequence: TGCGCCAGCAGCCAAGATTCCGGATCATTGCCCCAGCATTTT. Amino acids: CASSQDSGSLPQHF.

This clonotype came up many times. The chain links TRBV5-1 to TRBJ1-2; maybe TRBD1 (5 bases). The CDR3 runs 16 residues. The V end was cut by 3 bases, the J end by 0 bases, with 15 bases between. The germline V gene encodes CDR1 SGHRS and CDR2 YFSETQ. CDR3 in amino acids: CASSYEGSGPNYGYTF. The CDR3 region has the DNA TGCGCCAGCAGCTATGAGGGGTCGGGCCCTAACTATGGCTACACCTTC.

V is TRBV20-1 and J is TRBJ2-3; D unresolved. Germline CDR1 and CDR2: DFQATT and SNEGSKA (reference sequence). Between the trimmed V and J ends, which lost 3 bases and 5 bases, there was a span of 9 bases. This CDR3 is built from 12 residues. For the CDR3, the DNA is TGCAGTGCTAGGGCTGACCGAGATACGCAGTATTTT. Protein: CSARADRDTQYF.

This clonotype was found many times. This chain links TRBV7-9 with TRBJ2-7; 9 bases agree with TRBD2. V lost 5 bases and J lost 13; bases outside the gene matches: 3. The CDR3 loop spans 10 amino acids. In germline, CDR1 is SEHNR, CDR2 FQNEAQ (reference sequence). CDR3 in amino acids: CASSLSGSYF. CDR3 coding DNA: TGTGCCAGCAGCCTTAGCGGGAGTTACTTC.

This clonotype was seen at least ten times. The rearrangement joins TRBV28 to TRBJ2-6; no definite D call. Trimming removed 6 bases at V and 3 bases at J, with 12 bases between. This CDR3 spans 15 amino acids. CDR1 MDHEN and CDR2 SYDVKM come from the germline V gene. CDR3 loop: CASRRDLVGANVLTF. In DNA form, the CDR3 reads TGTGCCAGCAGGCGAGACTTGGTTGGGGCCAACGTCCTGACTTTC.

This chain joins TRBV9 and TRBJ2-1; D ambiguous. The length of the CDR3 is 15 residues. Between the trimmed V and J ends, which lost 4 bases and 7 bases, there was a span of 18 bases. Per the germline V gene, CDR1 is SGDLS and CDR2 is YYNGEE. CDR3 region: CASSPGPNTRNEQFF. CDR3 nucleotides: TGTGCCAGCAGCCCCGGCCCAAATACCCGAAATGAGCAGTTCTTC. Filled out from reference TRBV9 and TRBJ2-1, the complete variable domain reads DSGVTQTPKHLITATGQRVTLRCSPRSGDLSVYWYQQSLDQGLQFLIQYYNGEERAKGNILERFSAQQFPDLHSELNLSSLELGDSALYFCASSPGPNTRNEQFFGPGTRLTVL.

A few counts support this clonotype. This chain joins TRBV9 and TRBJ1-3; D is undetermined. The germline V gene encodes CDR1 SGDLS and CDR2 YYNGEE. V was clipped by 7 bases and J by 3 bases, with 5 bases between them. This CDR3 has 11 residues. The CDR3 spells CASAGGNTIYF. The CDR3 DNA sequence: TGTGCCAGCGCTGGTGGAAACACCATATATTTT.

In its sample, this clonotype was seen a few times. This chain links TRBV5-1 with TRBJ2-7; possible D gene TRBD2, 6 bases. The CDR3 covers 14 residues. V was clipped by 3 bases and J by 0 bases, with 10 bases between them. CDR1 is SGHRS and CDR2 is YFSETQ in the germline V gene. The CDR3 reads CASSSFGGSYEQYF. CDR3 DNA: TGCGCCAGCAGCTCGTTCGGGGGCTCCTACGAGCAGTACTTC.

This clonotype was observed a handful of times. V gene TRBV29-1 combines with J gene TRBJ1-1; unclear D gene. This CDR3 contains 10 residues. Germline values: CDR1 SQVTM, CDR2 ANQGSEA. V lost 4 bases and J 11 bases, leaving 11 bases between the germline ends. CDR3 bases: TGCAGCGTTGTCGGGATAACGGCTTTCTTT. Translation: CSVVGITAFF.

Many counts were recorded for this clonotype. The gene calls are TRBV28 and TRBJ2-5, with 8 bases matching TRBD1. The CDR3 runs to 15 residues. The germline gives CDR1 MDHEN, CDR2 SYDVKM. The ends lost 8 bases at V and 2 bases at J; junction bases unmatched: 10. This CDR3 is CASSPGTGPQETQYF. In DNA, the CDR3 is TGTGCCAGCTCCCCCGGGACAGGTCCTCAAGAGACCCAGTACTTC.

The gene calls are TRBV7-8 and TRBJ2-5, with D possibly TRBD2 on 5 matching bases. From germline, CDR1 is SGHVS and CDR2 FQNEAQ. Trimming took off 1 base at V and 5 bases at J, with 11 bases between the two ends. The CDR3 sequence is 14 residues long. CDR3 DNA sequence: TGTGCCAGCAGCTTAGTTTCGGGGTTTGAGACCCAGTACTTC. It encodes CASSLVSGFETQYF.

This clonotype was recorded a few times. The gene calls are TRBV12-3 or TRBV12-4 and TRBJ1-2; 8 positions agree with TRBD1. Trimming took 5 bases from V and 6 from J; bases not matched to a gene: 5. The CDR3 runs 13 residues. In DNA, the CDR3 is TGTGCCAGCAGTCGACAGGGGACGGATGGCTACACCTTC. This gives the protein CASSRQGTDGYTF.

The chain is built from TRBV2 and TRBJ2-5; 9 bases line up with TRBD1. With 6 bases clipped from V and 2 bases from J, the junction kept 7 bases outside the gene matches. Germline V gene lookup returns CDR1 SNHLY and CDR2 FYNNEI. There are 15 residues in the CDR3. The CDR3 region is CASSEGQGLQETQYF. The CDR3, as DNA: TGTGCCAGCAGCGAGGGACAGGGCCTACAAGAGACCCAGTACTTC.

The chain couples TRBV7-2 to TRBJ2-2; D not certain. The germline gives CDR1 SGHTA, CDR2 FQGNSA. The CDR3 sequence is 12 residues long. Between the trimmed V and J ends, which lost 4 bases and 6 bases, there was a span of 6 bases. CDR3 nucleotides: TGTGCCAGCAGCTATAACGCCGGGGAGCTGTTTTTT. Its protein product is CASSYNAGELFF.

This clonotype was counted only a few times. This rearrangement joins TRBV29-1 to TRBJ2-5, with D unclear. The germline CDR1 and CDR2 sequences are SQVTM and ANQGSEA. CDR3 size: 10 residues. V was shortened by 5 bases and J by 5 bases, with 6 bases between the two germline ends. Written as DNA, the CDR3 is TGCAGCGTTAATGTTGAGACCCAGTACTTC. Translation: CSVNVETQYF.

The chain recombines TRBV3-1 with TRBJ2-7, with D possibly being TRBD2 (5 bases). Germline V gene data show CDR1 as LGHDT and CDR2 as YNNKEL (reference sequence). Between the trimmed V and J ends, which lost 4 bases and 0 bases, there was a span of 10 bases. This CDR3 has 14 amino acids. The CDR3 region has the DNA TGTGCCAGCAGCCCAACTAGATCCTCCTACGAGCAGTACTTC. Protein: CASSPTRSSYEQYF.

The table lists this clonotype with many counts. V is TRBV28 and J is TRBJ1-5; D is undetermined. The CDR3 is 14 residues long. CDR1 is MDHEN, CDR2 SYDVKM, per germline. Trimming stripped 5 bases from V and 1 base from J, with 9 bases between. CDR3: CASSRRESNQPQHF. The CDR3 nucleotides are TGTGCCAGCAGTCGCCGGGAGAGCAATCAGCCCCAGCATTTT. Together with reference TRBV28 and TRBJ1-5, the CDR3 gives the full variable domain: DVKVTQSSRYLVKRTGEKVFLECVQDMDHENMFWYRQDPGLGLRLIYFSYDVKMKEKGDIPEGYSVSREKKERFSLILESASTNQTSMYLCASSRRESNQPQHFGDGTRLSIL.

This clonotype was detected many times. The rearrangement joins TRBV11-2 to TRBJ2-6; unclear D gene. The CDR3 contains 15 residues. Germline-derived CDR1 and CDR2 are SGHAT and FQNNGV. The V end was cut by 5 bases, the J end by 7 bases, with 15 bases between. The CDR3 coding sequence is TGTGCCAGCAGCCGTGAGCGCGTTAGAGCCAACGTCCTGACTTTC. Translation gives CASSRERVRANVLTF.

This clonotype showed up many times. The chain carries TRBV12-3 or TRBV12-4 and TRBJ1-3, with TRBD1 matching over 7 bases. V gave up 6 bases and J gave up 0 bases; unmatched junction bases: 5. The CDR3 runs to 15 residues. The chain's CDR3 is CASRTQGSSGNTIYF. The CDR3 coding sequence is TGTGCCAGCAGGACACAGGGGAGCTCTGGAAACACCATATATTTT.

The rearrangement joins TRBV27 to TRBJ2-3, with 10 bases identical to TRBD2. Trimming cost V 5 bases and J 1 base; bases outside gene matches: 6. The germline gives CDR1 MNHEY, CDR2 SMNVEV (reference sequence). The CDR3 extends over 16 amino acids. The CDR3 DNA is TGTGCCAGCAGTCCTCGGGGGACTAGCGGCACAGATACGCAGTATTTT. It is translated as CASSPRGTSGTDTQYF.

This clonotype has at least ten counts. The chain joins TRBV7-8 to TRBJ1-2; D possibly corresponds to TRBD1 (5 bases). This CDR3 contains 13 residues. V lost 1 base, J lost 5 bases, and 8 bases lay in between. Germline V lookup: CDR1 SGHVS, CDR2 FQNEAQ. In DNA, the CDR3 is TGTGCCAGCAGCTTAGGGGACGATTATGGCTACACCTTC. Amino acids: CASSLGDDYGYTF. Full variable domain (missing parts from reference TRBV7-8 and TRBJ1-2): GAGVSQSPRYKVAKRGQDVALRCDPISGHVSLFWYQQALGQGPEFLTYFQNEAQLDKSGLPSDRFFAERPEGSVSTLKIQRTQQEDSAVYLCASSLGDDYGYTFGSGTRLTVV.

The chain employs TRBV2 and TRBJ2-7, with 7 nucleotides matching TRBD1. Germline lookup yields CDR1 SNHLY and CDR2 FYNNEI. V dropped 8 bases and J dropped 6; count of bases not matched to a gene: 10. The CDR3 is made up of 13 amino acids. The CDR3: CASRQGLYGEQYF. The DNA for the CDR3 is TGTGCCAGCCGACAGGGTCTGTATGGCGAGCAGTACTTC.